This record concerns one T cell receptor (beta chain) sequence. Its target antigen remains unknown. Base qualities are not at hand, and no much larger clone is one base apart. The data originate from a study of OX40 agonist ivuxolimab in advanced cancers. Looking at the study overall: Ivuxolimab, which targeted the costimulatory receptor OX40 (CD134), was an agonistic, fully human IgG2 monoclonal antibody. Of the approximately 53 patients in dose escalation, 19 had hepatocellular carcinoma, about 15 had melanoma, 9 had renal cell carcinoma and 9 had head and neck cancer. In the dose-escalation cohort, approximately 82% of patients were male, and the mean age was 60 years with a range of about 20 to 80. Intravenous ivuxolimab was administered to patients every 2 weeks at six dose levels: 0.01, 0.1, 0.3, 1.5, 3 and 10 mg/kg. The paper reports the monotherapy dose-escalation portion (N of about 52 patients) of the phase I ivuxolimab trial. Peripheral TCRbeta sequencing was intended to test whether TCR sequence diversity was altered and clonal T-cell expansion was caused by ivuxolimab. Partial responses were achieved by three dose-escalation patients, of whom one had hepatocellular carcinoma and two had cutaneous melanoma. Patients were allowed to have had prior anti-PD-1, anti-PD-L1 or anti-CTLA-4 therapy, and around two fifths of the dose-escalation patients had been treated with checkpoint inhibitors.

The trial excluded patients who had a history of autoimmune disease or were on systemic immunosuppression. Peripheral blood for TCR sequencing was collected from all dose cohorts at baseline, on cycle 4 day 1, and on cycle 7 day 1. Samples were obtained from an open-label, multicenter, first-in-human phase I dose-escalation trial of ivuxolimab. Adults with locally advanced or metastatic melanoma, renal cell, hepatocellular, or head and neck squamous cell carcinoma were enrolled in the trial. Before TCR sequencing, CD4+ T cells and CD8+ T cells were sorted from peripheral blood as separate populations. Overall results and qualifications from the work: In the 0.1-3.0 mg/kg groups, partial responders had among the lowest normalized peripheral clonal expansion, particularly in CD8+ T cells. At doses of 0.1 to 3.0 mg/kg, clonal expansion of both CD4+ and CD8+ blood T cells was observed from baseline to week 6. Low levels of normalized T-cell clonal expansion were also seen in some nonresponding patients. On average, CD8+ T cells showed more expanded clones than CD4+ T cells after ivuxolimab. The antigen specificity of the clonally expanded peripheral T cells was not determined.

For sequencing of the TCRbeta CDR3 region, genomic DNA was extracted from the sorted cells. TCRbeta CDR3 regions were sequenced using the immunoSEQ Assay. Sourced from immuneACCESS, this table was stored by TCRdb with only in-frame sequences that have V and J called. A share of the clones is absent; for the studies checked, an unresolved V gene accounts for under half, and the remainder has no known explanation. Recorded for this sample are 50,000 or so clones; 80% to 90% of them occurred a single time. Clones ranked in the top ten supply roughly 0.9% of the sample. From the cysteine through the phenylalanine, the CDR3 covers 16 amino acids. Only CDR3 DNA is held: 48 bases, read in frame from base 1. CDR1 and CDR2, looked up from the germline V gene, are SGHRS and YFSETQ. For this chain, trimming is 0 bases at the V end and 5 bases at the J end, and the number of junction bases without a gene match is 7.

The source material was CD4+ or CD8+ T cells sorted from blood, sampled in a trial of the OX40 agonist ivuxolimab. The chain is made from TRBV5-1 and TRBJ2-5, with 10 central nucleotides matching TRBD1. This receptor was identified in an adult with an advanced solid tumor such as melanoma, head and neck, liver or kidney cancer. The sequence in DNA is TGCGCCAGCAGCTTGGAGGGACAGGGGTCGGGGGAGACCCAGTACTTC. The translation is CASSLEGQGSGETQYF.